The following is a T cell receptor (beta chain) sequence with its context. Its antigen is unknown. This table comes from immunoSEQ multiplex PCR, and its TCRdb copy is limited to in-frame clones, with some not included. The data hold tens of thousands of clones, with about 85% observed a single time. This sample was taken from a study of OX40 agonist ivuxolimab in advanced cancers. Study summary: Earlier treatment with anti-PD-1, anti-PD-L1 or anti-CTLA-4 was permitted, and roughly 40% had received some. Findings of the study overall: Both CD4+ and CD8+ T cell populations in blood had undergone clonal expansion by week 6 at 0.1 to 3.0 mg/kg. Still undetermined is the antigen specificity of the expanded peripheral T cells. Researchers report that CD8+ T cells had, on average, more expanded clones than CD4+.

The trim removed 3 bases at V and 3 bases at J, leaving 6 bases unmatched. Germline V gene sequence: CDR1 KGHSH, CDR2 LQKENI. The CDR3 has 15 amino acids. This material consisted of CD4+ or CD8+ T cells sorted from blood, taken in a trial of the OX40 agonist ivuxolimab. The receptor comes from an adult with an advanced solid tumor such as melanoma, head and neck, liver or kidney cancer. This rearrangement joins TRBV18 to TRBJ1-1, with 8 positions matching TRBD1. The CDR3 protein is CASSPGQGRYTEAFF. The CDR3 nucleotides are TGTGCCAGCTCACCCGGACAGGGCAGATACACTGAAGCTTTCTTT.